What follows describes a single T cell receptor beta chain. Its antigen remains unknown. Using quantitative 5'-RACE with molecular barcodes, the authors made TCR beta libraries. TCRdb re-called the 5' RACE reads through MiXCR, storing one row per CDR3 protein. The table shows over 400,000 distinct CDR3 sequences, with around 26% occurring only once. This entry belongs to a study of CD8 T cells in ankylosing spondylitis. Study-wide results and caveats: Among TCR beta sequences, a motif of roughly 8 highly homologous variants appeared characteristic of ankylosing spondylitis blood.

The CDR3 totals 14 residues. V was pared by 6 bases and J by 4 bases, with 5 bases of the junction left unmatched. This chain connects TRBV12-3 or TRBV12-4 to TRBJ2-2, with 7 bases matching TRBD2. The sequence was obtained from a male donor with ankylosing spondylitis. The sequenced material came from blood, either unsorted or a sorted T cell fraction (not recorded which). The CDR3 sequence: CASSAGGGTGELFF. As DNA, the CDR3 is TGTGCCAGCAGCGCAGGCGGGGGCACCGGGGAGCTGTTTTTT.